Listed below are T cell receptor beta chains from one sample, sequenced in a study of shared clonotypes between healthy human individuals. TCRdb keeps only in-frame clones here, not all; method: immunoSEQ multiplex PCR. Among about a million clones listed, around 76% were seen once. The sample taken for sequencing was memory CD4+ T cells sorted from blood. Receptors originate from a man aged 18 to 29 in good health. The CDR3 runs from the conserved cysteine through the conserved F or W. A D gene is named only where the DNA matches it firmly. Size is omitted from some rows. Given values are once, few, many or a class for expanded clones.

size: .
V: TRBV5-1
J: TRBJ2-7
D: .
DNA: TGCGCCAGCGGAGATCCTGGGGGGAACGAGCAGTACTTC
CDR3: CASGDPGGNEQYF

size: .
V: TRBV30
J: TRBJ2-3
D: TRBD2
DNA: TGTGCCTGGAGTATGGGGCTAGCGGGCCGAAGTCCGCAGTATTTT
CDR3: CAWSMGLAGRSPQYF

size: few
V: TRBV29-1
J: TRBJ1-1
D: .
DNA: TGCAGCGTTGCCAACACTGAAGCTTTCTTT
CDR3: CSVANTEAFF

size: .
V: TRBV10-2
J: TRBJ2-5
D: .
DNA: TGCGCCAGCAGAGATATACAGGGATCGGAGACCCAGTACTTC
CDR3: CASRDIQGSETQYF

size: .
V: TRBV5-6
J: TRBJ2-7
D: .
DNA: TGTGCCAGCAGCGCACAAGGCGGGTATGGCGAGCAGTACTTC
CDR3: CASSAQGGYGEQYF

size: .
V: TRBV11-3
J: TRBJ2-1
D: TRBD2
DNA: TGTGCCAGCAGCCTAGGTAGCGGGAGTTACAATGAGCAGTTCTTC
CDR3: CASSLGSGSYNEQFF

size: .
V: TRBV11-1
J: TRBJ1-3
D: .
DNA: TGTGCCAGCAGCTTCTCACCCGCACGCTCTGGAAACACCATATATTTT
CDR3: CASSFSPARSGNTIYF

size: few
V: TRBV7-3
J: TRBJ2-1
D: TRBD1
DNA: TGTGCCAGCAGCTCCGACAGGGGATCCTACAATGAGCAGTTCTTC
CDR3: CASSSDRGSYNEQFF

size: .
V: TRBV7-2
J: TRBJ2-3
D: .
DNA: TGTGCCAGCAGCTTGGGGGATCGGGCGACAAACACAGATACGCAGTATTTT
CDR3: CASSLGDRATNTDTQYF

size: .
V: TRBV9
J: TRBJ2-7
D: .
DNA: TGTGCCAGCAGCGTAGAGGTCAGCTCACACGAGCAGTACTTC
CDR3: CASSVEVSSHEQYF

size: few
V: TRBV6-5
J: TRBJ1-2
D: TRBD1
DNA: TGTGCCAGCAGTTCTACTCCGGGACAGGGGAACTATGGCTACACCTTC
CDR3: CASSSTPGQGNYGYTF

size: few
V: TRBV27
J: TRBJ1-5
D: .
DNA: TGTGCCAGCAGTTTAGACAGACGGCATCAGCCCCAGCATTTT
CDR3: CASSLDRRHQPQHF

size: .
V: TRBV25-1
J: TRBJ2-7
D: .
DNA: TGTGCCAGCAGTGCAGGGTACTCTATCGGCGAGCAGTACTTC
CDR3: CASSAGYSIGEQYF

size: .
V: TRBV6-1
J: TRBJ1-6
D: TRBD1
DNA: TGTGCCAGCAGTGACCGACAGGGAAGGTCACCCCTCCACTTT
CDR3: CASSDRQGRSPLHF

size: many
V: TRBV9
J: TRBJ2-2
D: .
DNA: TGTGCCAGCAGCGTTAGATACACCGGGGAGCTGTTTTTT
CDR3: CASSVRYTGELFF

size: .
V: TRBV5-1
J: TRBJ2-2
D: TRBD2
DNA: TGCGCCAGCAGCCCGGGGGGGGCGGACACCGGGGAGCTGTTTTTT
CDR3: CASSPGGADTGELFF

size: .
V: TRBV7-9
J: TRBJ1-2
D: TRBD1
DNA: TGTGCCAGCAGCTCGACAGGGTATGGCTACACCTTC
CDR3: CASSSTGYGYTF

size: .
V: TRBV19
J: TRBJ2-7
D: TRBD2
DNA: TGTGCCAGTAGTAGAATGGTGAAAGTAGCGGGTGTCGACGAGCAGTACTTC
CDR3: CASSRMVKVAGVDEQYF

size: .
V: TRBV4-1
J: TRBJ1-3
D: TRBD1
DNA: TGCGCCAGCAGCCAAGCCTCCACAGGGGCGGGAGGAAACACCATATATTTT
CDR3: CASSQASTGAGGNTIYF

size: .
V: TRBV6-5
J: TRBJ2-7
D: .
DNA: TGTGCCAGCAGGAGGACTCGAACAACCTACGAGCAGTACTTC
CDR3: CASRRTRTTYEQYF

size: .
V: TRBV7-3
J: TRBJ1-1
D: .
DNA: TGTGCCAGCAGCTTAATAGCAGGGTCCACTGAAGCTTTCTTT
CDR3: CASSLIAGSTEAFF

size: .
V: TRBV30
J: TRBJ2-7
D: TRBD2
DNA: TGTGCCTGGATTGGCGGGGGGCGCTACGAGCAGTACTTC
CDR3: CAWIGGGRYEQYF

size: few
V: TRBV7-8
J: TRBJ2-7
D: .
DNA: TGTGCCAGCAGCCCCCGACGGGGTGGCGAGCAGTACTTC
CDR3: CASSPRRGGEQYF

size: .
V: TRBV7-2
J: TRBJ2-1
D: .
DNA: TGTGCCAGCAGCCCACCGGTTTCGGAGCAGTTCTTC
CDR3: CASSPPVSEQFF

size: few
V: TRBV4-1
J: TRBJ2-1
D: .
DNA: TGCGCCAGCAGCCAAGATCCGAGGACGGCCGAGCGGAGTGAGCAGTTCTTC
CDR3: CASSQDPRTAERSEQFF

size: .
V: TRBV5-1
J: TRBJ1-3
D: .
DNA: TGCGCCAGCAGCTTGGACTCTACTGGAAACACCATATATTTT
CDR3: CASSLDSTGNTIYF

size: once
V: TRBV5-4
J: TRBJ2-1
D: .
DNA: TGTGCCAGCAGCTTAGGTATCGGCGGTGAGCAGTTCTTC
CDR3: CASSLGIGGEQFF

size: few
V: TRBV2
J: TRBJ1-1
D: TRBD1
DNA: TGTGCCAGCAGTGAAAGGGCCGCGGGGGACAGGATGAACACTGAAGCTTTCTTT
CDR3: CASSERAAGDRMNTEAFF

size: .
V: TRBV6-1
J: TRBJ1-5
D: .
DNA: TGTGCCAGCAAGCATGAGAATCAGCCCCAGCATTTT
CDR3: CASKHENQPQHF

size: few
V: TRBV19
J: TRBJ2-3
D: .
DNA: TGTGCCAGTAGTTTTAGGTCCATGGATACGCAGTATTTT
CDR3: CASSFRSMDTQYF

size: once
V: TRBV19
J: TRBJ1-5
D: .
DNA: TGTGCCAGTAGTATAGAGGAGGGTCATGGGCCCCAGCATTTT
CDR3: CASSIEEGHGPQHF

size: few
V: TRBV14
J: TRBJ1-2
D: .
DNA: TGTGCCAGCAGCCAAGATTCGCTCAGCTATGGCTACACCTTC
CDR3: CASSQDSLSYGYTF

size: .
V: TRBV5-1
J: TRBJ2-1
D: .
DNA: TGCGCCAGCAGCCTAGCCCCAATTTACAATGAGCAGTTCTTC
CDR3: CASSLAPIYNEQFF

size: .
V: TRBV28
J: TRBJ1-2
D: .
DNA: TGTGCCAGCAGTACAAGGAGAGCTAACTATGGCTACACCTTC
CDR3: CASSTRRANYGYTF

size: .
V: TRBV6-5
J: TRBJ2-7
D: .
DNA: TGTGCCAGCAGTTACGGGACGGCGACCTACGAGCAGTACTTC
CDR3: CASSYGTATYEQYF

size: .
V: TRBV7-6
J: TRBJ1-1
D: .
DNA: TGTGCCAGCAGCTCCGCGACAGGCCGGAACACTGAAGCTTTCTTT
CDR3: CASSSATGRNTEAFF

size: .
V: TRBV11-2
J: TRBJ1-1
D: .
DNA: TGTGCCAGCAGACGGGGGGCCGGCCTCGACACTGAAGCTTTCTTT
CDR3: CASRRGAGLDTEAFF

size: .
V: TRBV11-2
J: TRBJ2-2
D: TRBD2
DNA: TGTGCCAGCGGGACTAGCGGGGGGGCTCGGGTAACCGGGGAGCTGTTTTTT
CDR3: CASGTSGGARVTGELFF

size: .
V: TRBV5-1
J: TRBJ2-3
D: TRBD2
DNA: TGCGCCAGCAGCTTCACTAGCGGGAGAACTACAGATACGCAGTATTTT
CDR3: CASSFTSGRTTDTQYF

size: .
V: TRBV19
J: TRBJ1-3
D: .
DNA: TGTGCCAGTACCGAGGGTACCTCTGGAAACACCATATATTTT
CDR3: CASTEGTSGNTIYF

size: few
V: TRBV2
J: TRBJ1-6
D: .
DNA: TGTGCCAGCAGTGAAGCATGGGGTAATTCACCCCTCCACTTT
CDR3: CASSEAWGNSPLHF

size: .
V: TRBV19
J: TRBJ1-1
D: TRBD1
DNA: TGTGCCAGTAGTATAGGGCCAGGGGGGAGACTGAACACTGAAGCTTTCTTT
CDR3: CASSIGPGGRLNTEAFF

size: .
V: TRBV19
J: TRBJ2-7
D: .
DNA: TGTGCCAGTAGTGCACGGACGGTGGGGGAGCAGTACTTC
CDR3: CASSARTVGEQYF

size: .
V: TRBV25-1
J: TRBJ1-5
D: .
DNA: TGTGCCAGCCGCGACAGTCTTAGCAATCAGCCCCAGCATTTT
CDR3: CASRDSLSNQPQHF

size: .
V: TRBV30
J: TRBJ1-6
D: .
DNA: TGTGCCTGGAGTCTTCCAAATTCACCCCTCCACTTT
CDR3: CAWSLPNSPLHF

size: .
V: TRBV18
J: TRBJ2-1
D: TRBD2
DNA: TGTGCCACTGAGGGGACTAGCGGGGGGGCCTTCAATGAGCAGTTCTTC
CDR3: CATEGTSGGAFNEQFF